What follows are 27 T cell receptor beta chains derived from one specimen sequenced in a study of T cell changes during pregnancy in multiple sclerosis. Only in-frame clones appear in the TCRdb table, and some are missing; sequencing was by immunoSEQ multiplex PCR. The data show 40,000 to 50,000 clones, about 94% seen once. The sequencing here drew on CD4+ T cells from peripheral blood mononuclear cells, taken in the first trimester of pregnancy. Source of these receptors: a female donor with multiple sclerosis, enrolled in a pregnancy study.

The genes are TRBV9 and TRBJ2-3; weak D call: TRBD2 (6 bases). This CDR3 has 12 amino acids. Trimming took off 0 bases at V and 14 bases at J, with 13 bases between the two ends. CDR1 is SGDLS, CDR2 YYNGEE, per germline. DNA of the CDR3: TGTGCCAGCAGCGTAGGCGGGGCGGACCCGTATTTT. Residues: CASSVGGADPYF.

Only a few counts were recorded for this clone. The CDR3 DNA reads TGTGCCAGCAGTGATGGGAGTAACACCGGGGAGCTGTTTTTT. Its translation: CASSDGSNTGELFF. V gene TRBV6-4 combines with J gene TRBJ2-2, with a weak D call TRBD2 (5 bases). There are 14 residues in the CDR3. V gave up 3 bases and J gave up 2 bases, with 7 bases separating them. From germline, CDR1 is MRHNA and CDR2 SNTAGT.

The chain combines TRBV5-1 with TRBJ1-2; 10 bases match TRBD1. Trimming at V came to 4 bases and at J to 0 bases, leaving 6 bases not matched to a gene. This CDR3 has 16 residues. CDR1 and CDR2 from the germline V gene are SGHRS and YFSETQ. CDR3 loop: CASSPGQGTPNYGYTF. In DNA, the CDR3 is TGCGCCAGCAGCCCGGGACAGGGGACCCCTAACTATGGCTACACCTTC.

This rearrangement joins TRBV19 to TRBJ2-4; 10 positions match TRBD2. CDR1 and CDR2 (germline): LNHDA, SQIVND (reference sequence). This CDR3 is 15 amino acids long. V shed 6 bases, J shed 7 bases, and the junction held 9 bases outside the gene matches. The CDR3 DNA reads TGTGCCAGTAGGTTAGCAGCGGGGGGGTCTAACATTCAGTACTTC. Protein sequence: CASRLAAGGSNIQYF.

The rearrangement uses TRBV6-5 and TRBJ1-1; TRBD1 aligns across 9 bases. The CDR3 loop spans 14 amino acids. Per the germline V gene, CDR1 is MNHEY and CDR2 is SVGAGI. Unmatched junction bases numbered 2, after V lost 2 bases and J lost 4 bases. The CDR3 DNA is TGTGCCAGCAGTTACGACAGGGGGGCCACTGAAGCTTTCTTT. Its protein product is CASSYDRGATEAFF.

The genes are TRBV4-1 and TRBJ2-1; possible D gene TRBD2, 5 bases. From germline, CDR1 is MGHRA and CDR2 YSYEKL. The CDR3 sequence is 16 residues long. V lost 1 base to trimming and J lost 9 bases, with 19 bases between them. The CDR3 nucleotides are TGCGCCAGCAGCCAAGTTTCGGTCCGCGGGCTCCTTGAGCAGTTCTTC. It codes for CASSQVSVRGLLEQFF.

The chain has TRBV11-2 and TRBJ1-1, with a tentative D call TRBD1 (5 bases). Germline lookup yields CDR1 SGHAT and CDR2 FQNNGV. V was pared by 2 bases and J by 0 bases, with 10 bases between. This CDR3 contains 15 residues. The CDR3 bases are TGTGCCAGCAGCTTAACACCGGGGGTGAACACTGAAGCTTTCTTT. Translation: CASSLTPGVNTEAFF.

The chain is built from TRBV2 and TRBJ2-5; TRBD2 matches at 10 bases. CDR3 length: 14 residues. Germline trimming cut 5 bases from V and 9 bases from J; bases unmatched to any gene: 9. Germline V gene lookup returns CDR1 SNHLY and CDR2 FYNNEI. As DNA, the CDR3 is TGTGCCAGCAGTTCGACTAGCGGGTCAGATCCCCAGTACTTC. Residues: CASSSTSGSDPQYF.

The chain combines TRBV30 with TRBJ2-7, with 9 bases matching TRBD1. Germline loops: CDR1 GTSNPN, CDR2 SVGIG (reference sequence). The junction had 15 bases not matched to a gene; V was cut back by 3 bases and J by 3 bases. This CDR3 spans 17 amino acids. The CDR3 coding sequence is TGTGCCTGGAGAGGGACAGGGAGGTCCGCCAGTCACTACGAGCAGTACTTC. Its protein is CAWRGTGRSASHYEQYF. Filled out from reference TRBV30 and TRBJ2-7, the complete variable domain reads SQTIHQWPATLVQPVGSPLSLECTVEGTSNPNLYWYRQAAGRGLQLLFYSVGIGQISSEVPQNLSASRPQDRQFILSSKKLLLSDSGFYLCAWRGTGRSASHYEQYFGPGTRLTVT.

This chain links TRBV30 with TRBJ1-2, with D maybe TRBD1 (5 bases). V gave up 3 bases and J gave up 0 bases, with 23 bases separating them. The CDR3 totals 18 residues. Germline-derived CDR1 and CDR2 are GTSNPN and SVGIG (reference sequence). CDR3 region: CAWRGPSPSGGSNYGYTF. CDR3 DNA: TGTGCCTGGAGGGGGCCTTCTCCCTCGGGCGGCTCTAACTATGGCTACACCTTC.

This chain joins TRBV2 and TRBJ2-2; maybe TRBD1 (6 bases). Germline V gene lookup returns CDR1 SNHLY and CDR2 FYNNEI. The CDR3 extends over 16 amino acids. Trimming left V 5 bases short and J 2 bases short, with 15 bases between. This CDR3 reads CASSRAQGRNTGELFF. The CDR3 DNA is TGTGCCAGCAGTAGAGCCCAGGGGCGAAACACCGGGGAGCTGTTTTTT.

V usage is TRBV23-1 and J usage is TRBJ1-2; tentatively, D is TRBD1 (5 bases). TRBV23-1 is designated an ORF whose function remains uncertain. There are 19 residues in the CDR3. Trimming shortened V by 0 bases and J by 4 bases, and 24 bases separated the two germline ends. The CDR3 protein is CASSQSKGSERVVSYGYTF. In nucleotides, the CDR3 is TGCGCCAGCAGTCAATCGAAGGGGTCAGAAAGAGTGGTAAGCTATGGCTACACCTTC.

This chain connects TRBV10-2 to TRBJ2-7; 10 bases are a match to TRBD1. Germline V gene data show CDR1 as WSHSY and CDR2 as SAAADI. This CDR3 has 14 residues. Trimming at V came to 6 bases and at J to 7 bases, leaving 9 bases not matched to a gene. The CDR3 here is CASSQGQGTKEQYF. The CDR3 region has the DNA TGCGCCAGCAGCCAGGGACAGGGGACGAAGGAGCAGTACTTC.

The J gene is TRBJ2-7, the V gene TRBV19; D uncertain. The V end lost 4 bases, the J end lost 6 bases, and 13 bases lay between the germline ends. CDR1 and CDR2 from the germline V gene are LNHDA and SQIVND (reference sequence). CDR3 length: 13 amino acids. The CDR3 sequence: CASSTRAPGEQYF. CDR3 sequence (DNA): TGTGCCAGTAGTACCCGCGCTCCGGGCGAGCAGTACTTC.

This clone was recorded only once. The gene calls are TRBV2 and TRBJ2-3, with 7 bases matching TRBD2. The CDR3 runs to 12 residues. V lost 9 bases and J lost 4; bases outside the gene matches: 4. CDR1 is SNHLY and CDR2 is FYNNEI in the germline V gene. CDR3 in amino acids: CASRLAPDTQYF. CDR3 DNA sequence: TGTGCCAGTAGACTAGCTCCAGATACGCAGTATTTT.

The chain has TRBV7-8 and TRBJ2-3; TRBD2 agrees at 8 bases. CDR3 size: 15 residues. Germline V CDR1 and CDR2: SGHVS, FQNEAQ. V trimming: 5 bases; J trimming: 3 bases; junction bases outside the gene matches: 7. CDR3 loop: CASSGLGLGTDTQYF. As DNA, the CDR3 is TGTGCCAGCAGCGGACTGGGACTAGGGACAGATACGCAGTATTTT.

This chain links TRBV6-1 with TRBJ2-1; TRBD2 matches at 8 bases. CDR3 length: 15 amino acids. The V and J ends lost 6 bases and 6 bases, in that order; junction bases with no gene match: 10. Germline CDR1 reads MNHNS; CDR2 reads SASEGT. The CDR3 DNA sequence: TGTGCCAGCAGCGCAGCGGGGGCTACCTTCAATGAGCAGTTCTTC. It yields the protein CASSAAGATFNEQFF.

V gene TRBV6-5 combines with J gene TRBJ1-6; D remains ambiguous. In germline, CDR1 is MNHEY, CDR2 SVGAGI. The CDR3 has 13 residues. The V and J ends lost 8 bases and 7 bases respectively, with 12 bases between them. The CDR3 DNA sequence: TGTGCCAGCCAGCGCTTGGTAAATTCACCCCTCCACTTT. Translating gives CASQRLVNSPLHF.

The gene calls are TRBV25-1 and TRBJ1-2; 9 nucleotides agree with TRBD1. The CDR3 extends over 11 amino acids. Germline assignment: CDR1 MGHDK and CDR2 SYGVNS. The CDR3 DNA reads TGTGCTGGGAGGGGGACAGGGGGCTACACCTTC. It codes for CAGRGTGGYTF.

The chain recombines TRBV14 with TRBJ1-6; no clear D gene. Germline CDR1 is SGHDN and CDR2 is FVKESK. The CDR3 is made up of 16 amino acids. Trimming took off 3 bases at V and 2 bases at J, with 11 bases between the two ends. In nucleotides, the CDR3 is TGTGCCAGCAGCCAGCTAGTAGGAGCCTATAATTCACCCCTCCACTTT. This sequence encodes CASSQLVGAYNSPLHF.

The chain is built from TRBV10-3 and TRBJ1-3; D remains ambiguous. Trimming removed 6 bases from V and 0 bases from J, with 6 bases in between. Germline-derived CDR1 and CDR2 are ENHRY and SYGVKD. The CDR3 is made up of 13 amino acids. CDR3 protein: CAIRQPSGNTIYF. The CDR3 DNA reads TGTGCCATCAGACAGCCCTCTGGAAACACCATATATTTT.

V and J are TRBV13 and TRBJ1-2; D unresolved. Looked up from germline, CDR1 is PRHDT and CDR2 is FYEKMQ (reference sequence). The CDR3 has 13 residues. Deletions cut 3 bases from V and 4 bases from J, with 9 bases between. The CDR3 region is CASSFSGAYGYTF. CDR3 DNA: TGTGCCAGCAGCTTCTCGGGTGCCTATGGCTACACCTTC.

The chain recombines TRBV7-9 with TRBJ2-5; D gene ambiguous. This CDR3 is built from 14 residues. Per the germline V gene, CDR1 is SEHNR and CDR2 is FQNEAQ (reference sequence). V was cut by 1 base and J by 2 bases, with 8 bases left in between. CDR3 sequence reads: CASSLGARQETQYF. For the CDR3, the DNA is TGTGCCAGCAGCTTAGGCGCGCGGCAAGAGACCCAGTACTTC.

A word on this clone: An end of the junction does not agree with germline; a read error may underlie this. The chain recombines TRBV7-7 with TRBJ2-6; 8 bases match TRBD1. Germline CDR1 is SSHAT and CDR2 is FNYEAQ (reference sequence). The CDR3 length is 16 residues. For the CDR3, the DNA is TGTGCTAGCAGCCCCGACGGACAGGGCGCGGCCAACGTCCTGACTTTC. Encoded protein: CASSPDGQGAANVLTF.

This chain links TRBV7-2 with TRBJ1-2; a possible D gene is TRBD1 (5 bases). The CDR3 is 15 residues long. Trimming stripped 7 bases from V and 5 bases from J, with 20 bases between. The germline V gene has CDR1 SGHTA and CDR2 FQGNSA. The CDR3 bases are TGTGCCAGCACCTTGAATCTACGGGGGAAATATGGCTACACCTTC. Its protein is CASTLNLRGKYGYTF. Full variable domain (rest looked up from reference TRBV7-2 and TRBJ1-2): GAGVSQSPSNKVTEKGKDVELRCDPISGHTALYWYRQSLGQGLEFLIYFQGNSAPDKSGLPSDRFSAERTGGSVSTLTIQRTQQEDSAVYLCASTLNLRGKYGYTFGSGTRLTVV.

This chain joins TRBV23-1 and TRBJ2-3; tentatively, D is TRBD1 (6 bases). TRBV23-1 is marked as an open reading frame, function uncertain. V was cut by 2 bases and J by 2 bases, with 11 bases left in between. CDR3 size: 15 residues. The DNA of the CDR3 is TGCGCCAGCAGTCAAGAGCAGGGGCACACAGATACGCAGTATTTT. It specifies CASSQEQGHTDTQYF.

The CDR3 protein is CASSDSLANVLTF. The CDR3 region has the DNA TGTGCCAGCAGTGACTCCCTGGCCAACGTCCTGACTTTC. V and J are TRBV6-4 and TRBJ2-6; no firm D call. Germline-derived CDR1 and CDR2 are MRHNA and SNTAGT. The CDR3 loop spans 13 amino acids. Trimming took off 0 bases at V and 6 bases at J, with 3 bases between the two ends.